This TCR beta chain was sequenced for a study of molecular identifiers for immune sequencing clone quantification. TCRdb called the PCR reads again in MiXCR, with one record for every CDR3 protein. This sample has hundreds of thousands of distinct CDR3 sequences, with approximately 24% found just once. Input for naive CD8 libraries was about 18,000 to 1,100,000 sorted cells; the RNA fraction used was 10%, 30% or 50%. Germline V gene lookup returns CDR1 SGHVS and CDR2 FNYEAQ. The CDR3 spans 14 residues. Trimming at V came to 4 bases and at J to 5 bases, leaving 7 bases not matched to a gene. Sample: naive CD8+ T cells from blood, with Jurkat cell RNA spiked in. The subset: FACS-sorted CD8+CD4-CCR7+CD45RA+ naive T cells. This receptor was identified in a human donor in good health. Some libraries in this study had Jurkat cell RNA spiked in. This chain uses TRBV7-6 with TRBJ1-1; 7 nucleotides line up with TRBD1. The CDR3 spells CASSSTGIGTEAFF. In DNA form, the CDR3 reads TGTGCCAGCAGCTCGACAGGGATTGGGACTGAAGCTTTCTTT.